This T cell receptor (beta chain) originates from a study of shared clonotypes between healthy human individuals. In the study overall: Donors had three CD4 naive, three CD4 memory, two CD8 naive and one CD8 memory plate apiece. General study results and limits: Even with large depth, rarefaction showed that sorted-subset sequencing was incomplete.

There were only Caucasian adults among the donors, and all lived in Nashville, Tennessee. Looked up from germline, CDR1 is KGHSH and CDR2 is LQKENI. V lost 4 bases and J lost 4; bases outside the gene matches: 7. This CDR3 contains 16 residues. The assay used deep level. Data came from immunoSEQ multiplex PCR; TCRdb stores just in-frame clones and leaves some out. In the table there are millions of clones, over 85% of which are singletons. Points on this clone: Antigen specificity is unknown. At the DNA level, this CDR3 is encoded by other sequences in the same sample as well.

The sample consisted of naive CD4+ T cells sorted from blood. Specified subset: CD45RA+ positively selected. The clonotype was recovered from a man aged 18 to 30 in good health. The chain uses TRBV18 and TRBJ1-3; 10 nucleotides align to TRBD1. The CDR3 sequence: CASSRTGTGDGNTIYF. The CDR3 nucleotides read TGTGCCAGCTCACGCACCGGGACAGGGGACGGAAACACCATATATTTT. The entire variable domain, with the rest obtained from reference TRBV18 and TRBJ1-3, is as follows: NAGVMQNPRHLVRRRGQEARLRCSPMKGHSHVYWYRQLPEEGLKFMVYLQKENIIDESGMPKERFSAEFPKEGPSILRIQQVVRGDSAAYFCASSRTGTGDGNTIYFGEGSWLTVV.